What follows are 6 T cell receptor beta chains derived from one specimen sequenced in a study of molecular identifiers for immune sequencing clone quantification. TCRdb itself ran the PCR reads through MiXCR, one entry per CDR3 protein. The sample has 55,000 to 75,000 distinct CDR3 sequences, approximately 17% seen once. Sequenced sample: naive CD8+ T cells from blood, with Jurkat cell RNA spiked in. Stated subset: FACS-sorted CD8+CD4-CCR7+CD45RA+ naive T cells. These receptors came from a human donor in good health. Some libraries in this study had Jurkat cell RNA spiked in.

This clonotype was seen repeatedly, ten times or more. V gene TRBV12-3 or TRBV12-4 combines with J gene TRBJ1-3, with unresolved D. The V gene lost 5 bases and the J gene lost 0 bases, with 11 bases spanning the gap. The CDR3 extends over 15 amino acids. The CDR3 DNA is TGTGCCAGCAGTCCCCTGGGGATCTCTGGAAACACCATATATTTT. Protein: CASSPLGISGNTIYF.

The sample holds many counts of this clonotype. The chain couples TRBV27 to TRBJ1-1, with TRBD1 matching 8 bases. The ends lost 2 bases at V and 11 bases at J; junction bases unmatched: 10. Germline V lookup: CDR1 MNHEY, CDR2 SMNVEV (reference sequence). The CDR3 contains 14 residues. Written as DNA, the CDR3 is TGTGCCAGCAGTTTAGGACAGGGTTTGCGTGCGGCTTTCTTT. Translated, it gives CASSLGQGLRAAFF.

This clonotype was seen at least ten times. The J gene is TRBJ2-7, the V gene TRBV5-6; 9 positions agree with TRBD1. Germline assignment: CDR1 SGHDT and CDR2 YYEEEE. This CDR3 spans 14 amino acids. V dropped 3 bases and J dropped 3; count of bases not matched to a gene: 4. The CDR3 sequence: CASSWGTGSYEQYF. The DNA of the CDR3 is TGTGCCAGCAGCTGGGGGACAGGGAGCTACGAGCAGTACTTC.

Concerning this clonotype: A much larger clone sits a single nucleotide away, making a read error possible. V gene TRBV24-1 combines with J gene TRBJ2-3; D uncertain. The CDR3 covers 13 residues. Germline lookup yields CDR1 KGHDR and CDR2 SFDVKD. V was trimmed by 4 bases and J by 4 bases, leaving 8 bases between them. CDR3 nucleotides: TGTGCCACCAGTGAAGAGTACGCAGATACGCAGTATTTT. Encoded protein: CATSEEYADTQYF.

This clonotype has at least ten counts. The V and J genes are TRBV10-3 and TRBJ1-1, with TRBD1 matching over 9 bases. The CDR3 is 16 amino acids. V gave up 2 bases and J gave up 7 bases; unmatched junction bases: 11. Germline V gene lookup returns CDR1 ENHRY and CDR2 SYGVKD. The DNA for the CDR3 is TGTGCCATCAGTGAGCCACTAAGGACAGGGGCTGATGAAGCTTTCTTT. This encodes CAISEPLRTGADEAFF.

In this sample, this clonotype turned up many times. J is TRBJ1-4 and V is TRBV12-3 or TRBV12-4, with a possible D match to TRBD1 (6 bases). V lost 3 bases and J lost 12, with 20 bases in between. This CDR3 region has 15 residues. This CDR3 reads CASSFWSPTGLELFF. CDR3 coding DNA: TGTGCCAGCAGTTTTTGGTCCCCTACAGGGTTGGAACTGTTTTTT.